The rows below give T cell receptor beta chains drawn from one sample of a study of CD8 T cells in Susac syndrome. One entry per CDR3 protein results from TCRdb running MiXCR on the immunoSEQ multiplex PCR reads. The sample holds about 210,000 distinct CDR3 sequences, 90% to 95% seen once. Sequencing was done on a sample of CD4+ T cells from PBMCs. Receptors originate from a human donor in good health. CDR3s include the opening cysteine and the closing phenylalanine or tryptophan. D genes are given only for firm matches. Not all rows give a size; the values are once, few, many and, for expanded clones, a class.

V: TRBV10-3
length: 15
D: TRBD1
J: TRBJ1-6
size: .
CDR3: CAISEAGTGSTPLHF
DNA: TGTGCCATCAGTGAGGCCGGGACAGGGTCGACACCCCTCCACTTT

V: TRBV3-1
length: 11
D: .
J: TRBJ2-1
size: .
CDR3: CASSQNSRLFF
DNA: TGTGCCAGCAGCCAAAACTCCCGGCTGTTCTTC

V: TRBV29-1
length: 13
D: .
J: TRBJ2-3
size: .
CDR3: CSHRGLAADTQYF
DNA: TGCAGCCATAGGGGTCTAGCTGCAGATACGCAGTATTTT

V: TRBV11-1
length: 13
D: TRBD1
J: TRBJ2-1
size: .
CDR3: CASSRDRADEQFF
DNA: TGTGCCAGCAGTCGAGACAGGGCGGATGAGCAGTTCTTC

V: TRBV7-9
length: 14
D: .
J: TRBJ2-2
size: once
CDR3: CASSRGVSTGELFF
DNA: TGTGCCAGCTCAAGGGGAGTCAGCACCGGGGAGCTGTTTTTT

V: TRBV5-1
length: 14
D: .
J: TRBJ2-2
size: .
CDR3: CASSPGPTPGELFF
DNA: TGCGCCAGCAGCCCGGGACCTACCCCCGGGGAGCTGTTTTTT

V: TRBV7-9
length: 16
D: TRBD1
J: TRBJ1-5
size: .
CDR3: CASSLWDRGSNQPQHF
DNA: TGTGCCAGCAGCCTTTGGGACAGGGGAAGCAATCAGCCCCAGCATTTT

V: TRBV9
length: 16
D: .
J: TRBJ2-2
size: .
CDR3: CASSVRQGGNTGELFF
DNA: TGTGCCAGCAGCGTACGGCAGGGAGGGAACACCGGGGAGCTGTTTTTT

V: TRBV6-5
length: 15
D: .
J: TRBJ2-2
size: .
CDR3: CASSYSAGNTGELFF
DNA: TGTGCCAGCAGTTACTCGGCAGGGAACACCGGGGAGCTGTTTTTT

V: TRBV27
length: 15
D: .
J: TRBJ2-7
size: .
CDR3: CASSLARGVSYEQYF
DNA: TGTGCCAGCAGTTTAGCCAGGGGAGTAAGCTACGAGCAGTACTTC

V: TRBV7-2
length: 15
D: .
J: TRBJ2-3
size: .
CDR3: CASSIRRGSTDTQYF
DNA: TGTGCCAGCAGCATTCGAAGGGGTAGCACAGATACGCAGTATTTT